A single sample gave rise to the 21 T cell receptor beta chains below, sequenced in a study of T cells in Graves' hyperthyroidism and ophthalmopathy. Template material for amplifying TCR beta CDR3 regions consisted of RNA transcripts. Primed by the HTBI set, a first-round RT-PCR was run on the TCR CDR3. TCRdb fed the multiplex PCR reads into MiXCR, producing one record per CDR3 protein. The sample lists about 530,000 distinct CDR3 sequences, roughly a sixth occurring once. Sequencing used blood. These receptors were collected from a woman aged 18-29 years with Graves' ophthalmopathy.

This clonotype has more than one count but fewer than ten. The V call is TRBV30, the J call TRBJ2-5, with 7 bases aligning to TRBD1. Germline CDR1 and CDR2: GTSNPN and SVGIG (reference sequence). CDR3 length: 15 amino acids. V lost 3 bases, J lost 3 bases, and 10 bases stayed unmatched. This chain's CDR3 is CAWRAGTVIKETQYF. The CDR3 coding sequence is TGTGCCTGGAGGGCCGGGACAGTGATAAAAGAGACCCAGTACTTC.

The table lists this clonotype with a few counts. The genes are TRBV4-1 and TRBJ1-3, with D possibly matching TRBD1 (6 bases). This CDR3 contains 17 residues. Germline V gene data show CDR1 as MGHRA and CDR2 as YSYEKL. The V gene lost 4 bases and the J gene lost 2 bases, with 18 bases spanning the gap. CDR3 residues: CASSRRGGDRTGNTIYF. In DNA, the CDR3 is TGCGCCAGCAGCCGAAGGGGGGGTGACAGAACTGGAAACACCATATATTTT.

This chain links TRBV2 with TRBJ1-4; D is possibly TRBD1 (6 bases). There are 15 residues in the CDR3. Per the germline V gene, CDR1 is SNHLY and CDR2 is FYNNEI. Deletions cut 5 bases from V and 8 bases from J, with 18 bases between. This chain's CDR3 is CASSTGTLKWEKLFF. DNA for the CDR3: TGTGCCAGCAGTACCGGGACACTCAAGTGGGAAAAACTGTTTTTT.

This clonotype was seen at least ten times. CDR3 coding DNA: TGTGCCAGCAGCTTTACCCCGACAGGGCATGAGCAGTACTTC. Amino acid sequence: CASSFTPTGHEQYF. The rearrangement joins TRBV28 to TRBJ2-7; 7 nucleotides match TRBD1. The CDR3 spans 14 residues. Germline V gene sequence: CDR1 MDHEN, CDR2 SYDVKM. V gave up 6 bases and J gave up 7 bases; unmatched junction bases: 12.

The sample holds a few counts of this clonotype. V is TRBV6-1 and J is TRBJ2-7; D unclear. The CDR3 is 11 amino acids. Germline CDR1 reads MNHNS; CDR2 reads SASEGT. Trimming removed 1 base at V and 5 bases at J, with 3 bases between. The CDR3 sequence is CASSEVHEQYF. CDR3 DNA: TGTGCCAGCAGTGAAGTCCACGAGCAGTACTTC.

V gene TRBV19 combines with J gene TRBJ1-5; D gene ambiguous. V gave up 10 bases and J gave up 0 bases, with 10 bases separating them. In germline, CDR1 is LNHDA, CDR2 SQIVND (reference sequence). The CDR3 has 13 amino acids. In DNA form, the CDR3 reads TGTGCCACCGAATGGGGTAGCAATCAGCCCCAGCATTTT. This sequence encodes CATEWGSNQPQHF.

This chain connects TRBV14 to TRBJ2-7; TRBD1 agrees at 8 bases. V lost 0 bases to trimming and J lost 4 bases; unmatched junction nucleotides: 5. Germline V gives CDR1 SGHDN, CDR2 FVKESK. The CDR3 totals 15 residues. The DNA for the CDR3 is TGTGCCAGCAGCCAAGAGTCCAGGGGGCGGTACGAGCAGTACTTC. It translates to CASSQESRGRYEQYF.

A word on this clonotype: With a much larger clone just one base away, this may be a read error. CDR3 loop: CASTPGLAGTSTDTLYF. CDR3 bases: TGTGCCAGCACCCCTGGACTAGCGGGAACTAGCACAGATACGCTGTATTTT. This chain uses TRBV6-1 with TRBJ2-3, with TRBD2 matching 12 bases. CDR1 and CDR2 from the germline V gene are MNHNS and SASEGT. The CDR3 consists of 17 residues.

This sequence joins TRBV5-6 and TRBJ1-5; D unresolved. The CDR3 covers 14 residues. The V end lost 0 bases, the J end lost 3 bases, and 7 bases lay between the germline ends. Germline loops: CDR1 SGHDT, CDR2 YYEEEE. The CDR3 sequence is CASSLGHLNQPQHF. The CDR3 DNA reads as TGTGCCAGCAGCTTGGGACACCTCAATCAGCCCCAGCATTTT.

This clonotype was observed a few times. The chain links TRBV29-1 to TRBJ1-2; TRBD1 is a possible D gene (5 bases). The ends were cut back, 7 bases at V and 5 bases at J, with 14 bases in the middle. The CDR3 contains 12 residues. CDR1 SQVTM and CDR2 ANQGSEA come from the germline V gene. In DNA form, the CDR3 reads TGCAGCGCCTCCGGGACGCCGTATGGCTACACCTTC. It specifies CSASGTPYGYTF.

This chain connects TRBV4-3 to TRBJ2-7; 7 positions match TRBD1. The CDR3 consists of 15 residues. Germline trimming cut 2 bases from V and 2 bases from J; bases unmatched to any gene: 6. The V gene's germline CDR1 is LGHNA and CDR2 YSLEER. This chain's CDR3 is CASSQRQGETYEQYF. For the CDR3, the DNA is TGCGCCAGCAGCCAACGGCAGGGGGAAACCTACGAGCAGTACTTC.

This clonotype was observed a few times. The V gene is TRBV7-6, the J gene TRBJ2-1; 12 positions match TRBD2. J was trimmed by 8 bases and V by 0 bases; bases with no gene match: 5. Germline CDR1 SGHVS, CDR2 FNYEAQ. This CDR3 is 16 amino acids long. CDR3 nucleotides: TGTGCCAGCAGCTTAGCGACGGCTAGCGGGGGGGATGAGCAGTTCTTC. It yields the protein CASSLATASGGDEQFF.

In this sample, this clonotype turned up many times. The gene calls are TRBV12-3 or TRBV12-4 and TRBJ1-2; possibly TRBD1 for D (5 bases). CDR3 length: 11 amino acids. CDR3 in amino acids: CADLGGTGYTF. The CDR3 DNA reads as TGTGCAGATCTGGGGGGTACAGGCTACACCTTC.

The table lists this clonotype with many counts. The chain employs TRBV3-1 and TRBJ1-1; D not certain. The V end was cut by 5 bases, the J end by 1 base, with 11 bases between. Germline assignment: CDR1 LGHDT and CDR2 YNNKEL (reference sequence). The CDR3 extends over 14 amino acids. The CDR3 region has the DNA TGTGCCAGCAGCACGATCGGAAGGAACACTGAAGCTTTCTTT. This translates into CASSTIGRNTEAFF.

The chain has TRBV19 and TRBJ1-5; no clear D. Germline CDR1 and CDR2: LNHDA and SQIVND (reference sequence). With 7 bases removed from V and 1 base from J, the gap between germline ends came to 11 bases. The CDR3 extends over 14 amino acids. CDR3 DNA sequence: TGTGCCAGTACTCGCACGGAAAGCAATCAGCCCCAGCATTTT. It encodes CASTRTESNQPQHF.

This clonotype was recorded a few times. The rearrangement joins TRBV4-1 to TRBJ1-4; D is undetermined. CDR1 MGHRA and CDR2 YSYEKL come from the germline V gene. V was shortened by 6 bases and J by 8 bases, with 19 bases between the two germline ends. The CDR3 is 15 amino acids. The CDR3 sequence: CASRPIGTRREKLFF. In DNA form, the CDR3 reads TGCGCCAGCAGGCCAATAGGTACCCGGAGGGAAAAACTGTTTTTT.

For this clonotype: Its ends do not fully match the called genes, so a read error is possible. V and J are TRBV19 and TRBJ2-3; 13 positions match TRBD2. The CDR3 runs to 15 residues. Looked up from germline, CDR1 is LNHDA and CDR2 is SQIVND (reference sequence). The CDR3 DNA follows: TGTGCCAGTCGACTAGCGGGAGGCCGCAAAGATACGCAGTGTTTT. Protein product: CASRLAGGRKDTQCF.

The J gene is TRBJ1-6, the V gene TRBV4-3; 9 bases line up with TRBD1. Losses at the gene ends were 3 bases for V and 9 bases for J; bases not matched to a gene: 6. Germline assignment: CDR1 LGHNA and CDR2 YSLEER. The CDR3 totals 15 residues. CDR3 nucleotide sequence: TGCGCCAGCAGCCAGGTGGGACAGGGAGGTTCACCCCTCCACTTT. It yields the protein CASSQVGQGGSPLHF.

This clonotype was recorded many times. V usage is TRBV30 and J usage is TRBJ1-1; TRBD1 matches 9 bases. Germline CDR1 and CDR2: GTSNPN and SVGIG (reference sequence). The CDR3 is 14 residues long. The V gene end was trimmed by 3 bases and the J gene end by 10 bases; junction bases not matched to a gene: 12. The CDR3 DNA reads TGTGCCTGGAGCGCGACAGGGGGAACCCCCCTAGCTTTCTTT. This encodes CAWSATGGTPLAFF. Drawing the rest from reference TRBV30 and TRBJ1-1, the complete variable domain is SQTIHQWPATLVQPVGSPLSLECTVEGTSNPNLYWYRQAAGRGLQLLFYSVGIGQISSEVPQNLSASRPQDRQFILSSKKLLLSDSGFYLCAWSATGGTPLAFFGQGTRLTVV.

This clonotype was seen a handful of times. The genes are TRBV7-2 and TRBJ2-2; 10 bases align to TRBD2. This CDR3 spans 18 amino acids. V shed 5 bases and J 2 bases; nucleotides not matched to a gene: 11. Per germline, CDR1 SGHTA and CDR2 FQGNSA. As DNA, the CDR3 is TGTGCCAGCAGCCCCAGAGCGGGGGGGCGGTATAACACCGGGGAGCTGTTTTTT. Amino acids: CASSPRAGGRYNTGELFF.

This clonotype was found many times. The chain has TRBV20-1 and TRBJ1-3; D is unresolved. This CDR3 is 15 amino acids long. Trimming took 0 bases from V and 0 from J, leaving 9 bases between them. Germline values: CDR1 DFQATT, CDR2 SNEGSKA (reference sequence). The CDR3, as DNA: TGCAGTGCTAGAGAGAGACGAACCTCTGGAAACACCATATATTTT. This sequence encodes CSARERRTSGNTIYF.